This TCR beta chain was documented in a study of beta chain features in type 1 diabetes. CDR3 length equals 14 residues. Germline CDR1 reads SGDLS; CDR2 reads YYNGEE. The J segment lost 6 bases and the V segment lost 3 bases, leaving 4 bases of the junction unmatched. Study-level points and caveats: The naive, central memory and Treg TCRB repertoires showed an apparent similarity that was greater among patients than among healthy donors. Moderately but significantly shorter TCRB CDR3s were found in Type 1 diabetes patients in all four CD4+ subsets.

Sequenced material consisted of expressed TCRB transcripts (all of the isolated RNA was reverse transcribed). Sequencing was performed with immunoSEQ multiplex PCR; in TCRdb, only in-frame clones are kept and a portion is missing. Among 200,000 to 250,000 clones listed, about 63% were seen once. Donors underwent one heparinised blood draw, 100 to 150 mL on average. Naive, central memory, regulatory and stem cell-like memory cells within the CD4+ compartment were sorted using CD45RO/CCR7/CD25/CD127/CD95/CD27. Details on this clone: Its antigen remains unknown.

Sequenced material: naive CD4+ T cells from blood. The V call is TRBV9, the J call TRBJ2-4; 9 nucleotides agree with TRBD1. This receptor was taken from a man aged 30 to 39 in good health. The CDR3 nucleotides are TGTGCCAGCAGCGAGGGACAGGGAGGAAACATTCAGTACTTC. Protein sequence: CASSEGQGGNIQYF.